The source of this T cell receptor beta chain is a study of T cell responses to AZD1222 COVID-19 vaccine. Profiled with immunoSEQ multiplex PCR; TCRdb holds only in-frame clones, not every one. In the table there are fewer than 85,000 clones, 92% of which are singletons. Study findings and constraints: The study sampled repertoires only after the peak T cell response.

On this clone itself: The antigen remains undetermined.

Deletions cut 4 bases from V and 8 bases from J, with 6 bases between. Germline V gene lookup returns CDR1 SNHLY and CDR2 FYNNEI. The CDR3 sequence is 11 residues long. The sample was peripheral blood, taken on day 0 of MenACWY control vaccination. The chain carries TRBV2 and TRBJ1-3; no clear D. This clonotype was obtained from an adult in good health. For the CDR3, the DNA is TGTGCCAGCAGTGTGGTGGACACCATATATTTT. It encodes CASSVVDTIYF.